Each of the 20 T cell receptor beta chains below was sequenced from the same sample in a study of T-cell memory formation after mild COVID-19. TCRdb re-analysed the 5' RACE reads in MiXCR, keeping a single row per CDR3 protein. This sample has under 400,000 distinct CDR3 sequences, with around 21% found just once. Sequencing was performed on PBMCs or a T cell subset sorted from them (not recorded which). All receptors derive from an adult woman who had mild COVID-19 (a few samples of this study predate the infection). Cell type and time point are not known.

The chain uses TRBV5-1 and TRBJ2-2, with D possibly being TRBD2 (6 bases). CDR3 length: 14 residues. In germline, CDR1 is SGHRS, CDR2 YFSETQ. Trimming left V 5 bases short and J 7 bases short, with 15 bases between. The CDR3 sequence is CASRAREAGGELFF. The CDR3 bases are TGCGCCAGCAGAGCCAGGGAAGCGGGCGGGGAGCTGTTTTTT.

This clonotype was counted only a few times. The rearrangement links TRBV6-5 to TRBJ1-2; weak D call: TRBD1 (5 bases). Trimming pared 0 bases from V and 8 bases from J, leaving 16 bases between. Germline CDR1 reads MNHEY; CDR2 reads SVGAGI. The CDR3 is 15 residues long. As DNA, the CDR3 is TGTGCCAGCAGTTACTCCAGGGCTGGCCTCGGGGGCTACACCTTC. Its translation is CASSYSRAGLGGYTF.

The chain uses TRBV19 and TRBJ2-5; 12 nucleotides align to TRBD2. The CDR3 has 14 amino acids. V was clipped by 5 bases and J by 3 bases; unmatched bases: 1. Germline loops: CDR1 LNHDA, CDR2 SQIVND (reference sequence). The CDR3 sequence is CASSRLAGEETQYF. In DNA form, the CDR3 reads TGTGCCAGTAGTCGACTAGCGGGAGAAGAGACCCAGTACTTC.

This clonotype was detected only a few times. The chain has TRBV7-9 and TRBJ2-5; a possible D gene is TRBD2 (6 bases). The CDR3 has 17 residues. V was trimmed by 4 bases and J by 3 bases, leaving 21 bases between them. CDR1 SEHNR and CDR2 FQNEAQ come from the germline V gene (reference sequence). CDR3 nucleotides: TGTGCCAGCAGCTCCCCCGAGCTAGCTGGGGGGAAAGAGACCCAGTACTTC. Amino acid sequence: CASSSPELAGGKETQYF.

This clonotype was seen just once. This rearrangement joins TRBV5-4 to TRBJ1-6; the D gene is possibly TRBD1 (6 bases). The ends were cut back, 0 bases at V and 5 bases at J, with 9 bases in the middle. Germline CDR1 is SGHNT and CDR2 is YYREEE (reference sequence). The CDR3 is 15 residues long. The CDR3 nucleotides read TGTGCCAGCAGCTTGGCCGGGGGCAATAATTCACCCCTCCACTTT. Translated, it gives CASSLAGGNNSPLHF.

The chain links TRBV12-3 or TRBV12-4 to TRBJ2-2; D is perhaps TRBD2 (5 bases). This CDR3 contains 14 residues. The V end lost 7 bases, the J end lost 5 bases, and 14 bases lay between the germline ends. CDR3 residues: CASNSDPGTGELFF. The CDR3 DNA follows: TGTGCCAGCAACTCCGACCCGGGGACCGGGGAGCTGTTTTTT.

The chain uses TRBV6-5 and TRBJ1-1; 11 bases match TRBD1. V lost 2 bases to trimming and J lost 7 bases; unmatched junction nucleotides: 3. The germline gives CDR1 MNHEY, CDR2 SVGAGI. CDR3 length equals 14 residues. The DNA for the CDR3 is TGTGCCAGCAGTTACGCCGGGACAGGGGGTGAAGCTTTCTTT. This gives the protein CASSYAGTGGEAFF.

The chain is built from TRBV9 and TRBJ1-3; 11 nucleotides line up with TRBD1. CDR1 and CDR2 from the germline V gene are SGDLS and YYNGEE. The J segment lost 2 bases and the V segment lost 3 bases, leaving 7 bases of the junction unmatched. The CDR3 length is 17 residues. In DNA form, the CDR3 reads TGTGCCAGCAGCGCCCTCGGACAGGGGGCGCCTGGAAACACCATATATTTT. Residues: CASSALGQGAPGNTIYF.

This sequence joins TRBV2 and TRBJ2-2; D perhaps matches TRBD1 (5 bases). Germline CDR1 reads SNHLY; CDR2 reads FYNNEI. The V end lost 2 bases, the J end lost 7 bases, and 11 bases lay between the germline ends. The CDR3 extends over 14 amino acids. The CDR3 DNA reads TGTGCCAGCAGTGAATCAGGGTTAAACGGGGAGCTGTTTTTT. Its translation: CASSESGLNGELFF.

Regarding this clonotype: This may stem from a read error, because a much larger clone lies one nucleotide away. The rearrangement joins TRBV11-1 to TRBJ2-7, with TRBD1 matching 7 bases. CDR1 and CDR2 from the germline V gene are SGHAT and FQDESV (reference sequence). The CDR3 covers 13 residues. The ends lost 3 bases at V and 3 bases at J; junction bases unmatched: 2. CDR3 coding DNA: TGTGCCAGCAGCTTTGGACAGGACTACGAGCAGTACTTC. Protein product: CASSFGQDYEQYF. Full variable domain (remainder filled in from reference TRBV11-1 and TRBJ2-7): EAEVAQSPRYKITEKSQAVAFWCDPISGHATLYWYRQILGQGPELLVQFQDESVVDDSQLPKDRFSAERLKGVDSTLKIQPAELGDSAMYLCASSFGQDYEQYFGPGTRLTVT.

The chain has TRBV6-1 and TRBJ2-2; TRBD1 might be the D (5 bases). The germline V gene encodes CDR1 MNHNS and CDR2 SASEGT. The V gene lost 7 bases and the J gene lost 2 bases, with 17 bases spanning the gap. The CDR3 runs 16 residues. The CDR3 here is CASTQRAQGNTGELFF. CDR3 DNA: TGTGCCAGCACTCAAAGGGCCCAGGGTAACACCGGGGAGCTGTTTTTT.

This clonotype was detected ten times or more. The gene calls are TRBV24-1 and TRBJ2-7; D not certain. The CDR3 is 14 residues long. The germline gives CDR1 KGHDR, CDR2 SFDVKD. Between the trimmed V and J ends, which lost 6 bases and 5 bases, there was a span of 16 bases. The CDR3 spells CATSPSAGRNEQYF. Here the CDR3 DNA reads TGTGCCACCAGTCCGTCGGCTGGACGAAACGAGCAGTACTTC.

This clonotype was counted between two and nine times. This chain joins TRBV7-9 and TRBJ1-1; D unresolved. Germline V gives CDR1 SEHNR, CDR2 FQNEAQ (reference sequence). CDR3 size: 13 residues. V was pared by 5 bases and J by 4 bases, with 11 bases between. CDR3 protein: CASSLNAGTEAFF. Written as DNA, the CDR3 is TGTGCCAGCAGCCTTAATGCTGGCACTGAAGCTTTCTTT.

In this sample, this clonotype turned up a few times. This chain joins TRBV20-1 and TRBJ1-5; possible D gene TRBD1, 5 bases. The V end was cut by 0 bases, the J end by 7 bases, with 10 bases between. The CDR3 has 13 amino acids. From germline, CDR1 is DFQATT and CDR2 SNEGSKA (reference sequence). The CDR3 loop is CSAREGVGQPQHF. In DNA form, the CDR3 reads TGCAGTGCTAGAGAAGGGGTCGGGCAGCCCCAGCATTTT.

The chain uses TRBV7-2 and TRBJ1-1, with a possible D match to TRBD1 (5 bases). This CDR3 contains 14 residues. The V gene's germline CDR1 is SGHTA and CDR2 FQGNSA. Trimming cost V 5 bases and J 4 bases, with 14 bases left between them. This CDR3 reads CASSPAGGSTEAFF. CDR3 nucleotide sequence: TGTGCCAGCAGCCCGGCGGGGGGTAGCACTGAAGCTTTCTTT.

The chain recombines TRBV20-1 with TRBJ2-1, with 7 bases fitting TRBD1. Germline CDR1 and CDR2: DFQATT and SNEGSKA (reference sequence). J lost 10 bases, V lost 6 bases, and 3 bases had no gene match. The CDR3 runs to 10 residues. In DNA, the CDR3 is TGCAGTGCAACGACAGGGGAGCAGTTCTTC. Protein product: CSATTGEQFF.

The V gene is TRBV12-3 or TRBV12-4, the J gene TRBJ1-1, with TRBD1 as a possible D gene (5 bases). Trimming removed 3 bases from V and 3 bases from J, with 8 bases in between. The CDR3 length is 13 residues. The CDR3 coding sequence is TGTGCCAGCAGTTTCGGACACTACACTGAAGCTTTCTTT. As protein: CASSFGHYTEAFF.

There are a few counts of this clonotype. The chain joins TRBV20-1 to TRBJ1-5; D is undetermined. The CDR3 sequence is 11 residues long. The V end lost 3 bases, the J end lost 4 bases, and 4 bases lay between the germline ends. CDR1 is DFQATT and CDR2 is SNEGSKA in the germline V gene (reference sequence). The CDR3 region has the DNA TGCAGTGCTAGTTGGAATCAGCCCCAGCATTTT. It encodes CSASWNQPQHF.

The rearrangement uses TRBV5-1 and TRBJ1-2; D may be TRBD1 (5 bases). CDR3 length equals 16 residues. Deletions cut 1 base from V and 4 bases from J, with 17 bases between. Germline assignment: CDR1 SGHRS and CDR2 YFSETQ. The CDR3 nucleotides are TGCGCCAGCAGCTTGACAGCCTTACGGGGCCTCTATGGCTACACCTTC. Its protein product is CASSLTALRGLYGYTF.

This clonotype has just a few counts. This chain joins TRBV7-3 and TRBJ2-5; D call uncertain. The germline V gene has CDR1 SGHTA and CDR2 FQGTGA. V was cut by 5 bases and J by 7 bases, with 14 bases left in between. The CDR3 runs to 13 residues. The CDR3 protein is CASSPREERTQYF. Written as DNA, the CDR3 is TGTGCCAGCAGCCCAAGGGAAGAGAGGACCCAGTACTTC.